This T cell receptor (beta chain) is drawn from a study of cytomegalovirus exposure and HLA in healthy donors. Here immunoSEQ multiplex PCR was the method, and the copy in TCRdb shows in-frame clones only, minus some. The sample contains 140,000 to 150,000 clones, about 87% of which appear only once. V was cut by 7 bases and J by 4 bases, with 14 bases left in between. In germline, CDR1 is SGHRS, CDR2 YFSETQ. There are 14 residues in the CDR3. The sample was PBMCs. This chain joins TRBV5-1 and TRBJ2-2, with D possibly TRBD1 on 6 matching bases. The receptor comes from a man aged 18-30 years in good health and CMV-seropositive. CDR3 in amino acids: CASARDKSTGELFF. CDR3 coding DNA: TGCGCCAGCGCCAGGGACAAAAGCACCGGGGAGCTGTTTTTT.